This TCR beta chain came from a study of graft-versus-host responses after intestinal transplantation. Whole-study context: Anti-thymocyte globulin was used for induction in all recipients, who then took tacrolimus and steroids for approximately 3 years.

Germline assignment: CDR1 MGHRA and CDR2 YSYEKL. V was clipped by 4 bases and J by 4 bases, with 14 bases between them. This CDR3 is 14 amino acids long. Data came from immunoSEQ multiplex PCR; TCRdb stores just in-frame clones and leaves some out. This table has just under 100,000 clones, approximately 90% appearing once. As to this clone: The antigen remains unidentified.

Study-wide findings and caveats: Clonal ratios of graft-versus-host to host-versus-graft in allografts were high for patients exhibiting graft-donor T cell macrochimerism. An association linked early post-transplant HvG declines with peak circulating GvH clone levels.

Sequenced here: PBMCs, sampled about 440 days after intestinal transplant. The chain couples TRBV4-1 to TRBJ2-7; tentative D call: TRBD2 (6 bases). The receptor's source is a human patient who received an intestinal transplant, so some T cells may come from the graft donor. This CDR3 reads CASSPGLGSYEQYF. CDR3 nucleotide sequence: TGCGCCAGCAGCCCGGGACTCGGGTCATACGAGCAGTACTTC.